The 21 T cell receptor beta chains below come from one sample, sequenced in a study of CD8+CD57+ T cells in acquired aplastic anemia. The template for TCR beta VDJ and CDR3 sequence profiling was genomic DNA. TCRdb redid the calling of the reads with MiXCR, one entry per CDR3 protein. The sample yields 250,000 to 300,000 distinct CDR3 sequences, 45% to 65% seen once. The authors sequenced patients whose flow cytometry had shown CD8+CD57+ cell expansion. Specimen: sorted CD4+, CD8+, or CD8+CD57+ T cells (not recorded which) from PBMCs. These receptors were collected from a human donor with aplastic anemia.

Regarding this clonotype: One junction end does not reproduce the germline sequence, and a read error may be involved. The chain links TRBV7-6 to TRBJ2-7; the match to TRBD2 covers 10 bases. The germline gives CDR1 SGHVS, CDR2 FNYEAQ. This CDR3 is 16 amino acids long. The CDR3 sequence is CASGLGSLAGAYEQYF. CDR3 nucleotides: TGTGCCAGCGGCTTAGGATCCCTAGCGGGGGCCTACGAGCAGTACTTC.

J is TRBJ2-6 and V is TRBV2; D is unresolved. This CDR3 is 12 amino acids long. The germline gives CDR1 SNHLY, CDR2 FYNNEI. V gave up 11 bases and J gave up 2 bases, with 7 bases separating them. DNA for the CDR3: TGTGCCTGCGAGGCTGGGGCCAACGTCCTGACTTTC. Amino acids: CACEAGANVLTF.

Here the CDR3 DNA reads TGTGCCAGCAGCCTTGGGGGTACTGGGCAGTACTTC. It yields the protein CASSLGGTGQYF. The chain links TRBV7-2 to TRBJ2-7, with D perhaps being TRBD1 or TRBD2 (5 bases each). The CDR3 has 12 amino acids. CDR1 is SGHTA, CDR2 FQGNSA, per germline. Trimming cost V 5 bases and J 9 bases, with 14 bases left between them.

This clonotype was recorded at least ten times. At one boundary the junction diverges from the germline segment, which might be a read error. This chain links TRBV5-1 with TRBJ2-2; D unresolved. Germline CDR1 is SGHRS and CDR2 is YFSETQ. The CDR3 loop spans 14 amino acids. CDR3 loop: CASSLTGNTGELFF. In nucleotides, the CDR3 is TGTGCCAGCAGCTTAACCGGGAACACCGGGGAGCTGTTTTTT.

V usage is TRBV7-8 and J usage is TRBJ1-3, with TRBD1 matching over 8 bases. CDR3 length: 14 amino acids. Trimming at V came to 5 bases and at J to 2 bases, leaving 2 bases not matched to a gene. Germline lookup yields CDR1 SGHVS and CDR2 FQNEAQ. CDR3 nucleotides: TGTGCCAGCAGCGGCAGGGGGCCTGGAAACACCATATATTTT. As protein: CASSGRGPGNTIYF.

The rearrangement joins TRBV20-1 to TRBJ2-5; the match to TRBD1 covers 10 bases. This CDR3 region has 13 residues. CDR1 and CDR2 (germline): DFQATT, SNEGSKA (reference sequence). Unmatched junction bases numbered 1, after V lost 1 base and J lost 5 bases. DNA of the CDR3: TGCAGTGCTAGAGTGGGACAGGGGGAGACCCAGTACTTC. Translating gives CSARVGQGETQYF.

The chain joins TRBV7-9 to TRBJ2-5, with TRBD1 matching over 11 bases. This CDR3 contains 16 residues. V lost 3 bases, J lost 4 bases, and 7 bases stayed unmatched. Germline V gene lookup returns CDR1 SEHNR and CDR2 FQNEAQ (reference sequence). The CDR3: CASSFSGQGVGETQYF. The CDR3 nucleotides read TGTGCCAGCAGCTTTTCGGGACAGGGGGTAGGAGAGACCCAGTACTTC.

The rearrangement links TRBV12-3 or TRBV12-4 to TRBJ1-2; TRBD1 might be the D (6 bases). This CDR3 is built from 13 residues. V lost 5 bases and J lost 2, with 9 bases in between. The CDR3 sequence is CASSHDRNYGYTF. CDR3 coding DNA: TGTGCCAGCAGTCATGACAGGAACTATGGCTACACCTTC.

This clonotype was seen only a few times. V usage is TRBV7-8 and J usage is TRBJ1-3; the D is unclear. Germline CDR1 is SGHVS and CDR2 is FQNEAQ. V lost 5 bases and J 4 bases, leaving 12 bases between the germline ends. CDR3 length: 14 residues. CDR3 in amino acids: CASSPLLGGNTIYF. DNA for the CDR3: TGTGCCAGCAGCCCACTGCTCGGGGGAAACACCATATATTTT.

The chain employs TRBV24-1 and TRBJ1-2; 7 bases agree with TRBD1. J lost 3 bases, V lost 7 bases, and 4 bases had no gene match. The CDR3 runs to 13 residues. Germline-derived CDR1 and CDR2 are KGHDR and SFDVKD. In nucleotides, the CDR3 is TGTGCCACCAGAGGGGACAGAGACTATGGCTACACCTTC. This sequence encodes CATRGDRDYGYTF.

This clonotype was counted once. The chain joins TRBV5-1 to TRBJ1-1; 8 nucleotides line up with TRBD1. The CDR3 is made up of 13 amino acids. Per germline, CDR1 SGHRS and CDR2 YFSETQ. J lost 5 bases, V lost 4 bases, and 4 bases had no gene match. Here the CDR3 DNA reads TGCGCCAGCAGCGGACAGGGTACGACTGAAGCTTTCTTT. Amino acids: CASSGQGTTEAFF.

The chain has TRBV9 and TRBJ2-6; 9 bases map to TRBD2. The CDR3 has 18 residues. Unmatched junction bases numbered 8, after V lost 4 bases and J lost 0 bases. Germline V CDR1 and CDR2: SGDLS, YYNGEE. The CDR3 DNA sequence: TGTGCCAGCAGCCTGCGGGGGGGCACAATCTCTGGGGCCAACGTCCTGACTTTC. Translation gives CASSLRGGTISGANVLTF.

This clonotype was counted at least ten times. The rearrangement joins TRBV6-5 to TRBJ2-1; perhaps TRBD2 as D (6 bases). This CDR3 spans 13 amino acids. Trimming took 4 bases from V and 7 from J, leaving 11 bases between them. Germline CDR1 and CDR2: MNHEY and SVGAGI. The CDR3 is CASSWAGTNEQFF. The CDR3 DNA sequence: TGTGCCAGCAGTTGGGCGGGGACGAATGAGCAGTTCTTC.

This chain links TRBV19 with TRBJ2-3; D assignment may be TRBD1 or TRBD2 (5 bases each). Germline values: CDR1 LNHDA, CDR2 SQIVND (reference sequence). V lost 2 bases and J lost 6, with 18 bases in between. The CDR3 is 16 amino acids. CDR3 nucleotides: TGTGCCAGTAGTATACGGGGCGCAGCAAGTAGGGATACGCAGTATTTT. As protein: CASSIRGAASRDTQYF.

The chain uses TRBV7-3 and TRBJ2-5; D gene ambiguous. The CDR3 contains 13 residues. V was pared by 2 bases and J by 9 bases, with 13 bases between. CDR1 is SGHTA and CDR2 is FQGTGA in the germline V gene. CDR3 bases: TGTGCCAGCAGCTTAGCGAGAAGCCAGCCCCAGTACTTC. This encodes CASSLARSQPQYF. Full variable domain (remainder filled in from reference TRBV7-3 and TRBJ2-5): GAGVSQTPSNKVTEKGKYVELRCDPISGHTALYWYRQSLGQGPEFLIYFQGTGAADDSGLPNDRFFAVRPEGSVSTLKIQRTERGDSAVYLCASSLARSQPQYFGPGTRLLVL.

Comment on this clonotype: The junction differs from germline at one of its ends, possibly a read error. J is TRBJ2-5 and V is TRBV12-3 or TRBV12-4; D is tentatively TRBD1 or TRBD2 (5 bases each). The length of the CDR3 is 16 residues. CDR3 sequence (DNA): TGTGCCAGCAGTCTTGGGACCCTCACAGCAAGCGAGAGCCAGTACTTC. Translating gives CASSLGTLTASESQYF.

CDR3 bases: TGTGCCAGCAGTCCTTGGGAGAGGGGGAATTCACCCCTCCACTTT. Residues: CASSPWERGNSPLHF. V and J are TRBV6-5 and TRBJ1-6; D may be TRBD1 (6 bases). Trimming shortened V by 5 bases and J by 7 bases, and 15 bases separated the two germline ends. Per germline, CDR1 MNHEY and CDR2 SVGAGI. The CDR3 sequence is 15 residues long.

This clonotype appeared many times. This chain joins TRBV5-8 and TRBJ2-3; unclear D gene. The CDR3 has 15 amino acids. The V and J ends lost 2 bases and 0 bases respectively, with 10 bases between them. CDR1 is SGHTS, CDR2 YDEGEE, per germline. The CDR3: CASSLKLDSTDTQYF. DNA for the CDR3: TGTGCCAGCAGCTTAAAGCTGGATAGCACAGATACGCAGTATTTT.

The CDR3: CSVPGAGKTEAFF. The CDR3 region has the DNA TGCAGCGTCCCTGGGGCAGGGAAAACTGAAGCTTTCTTT. The gene calls are TRBV29-1 and TRBJ1-1; TRBD1 might be the D (5 bases). The CDR3 runs to 13 residues. The V gene's germline CDR1 is SQVTM and CDR2 ANQGSEA. The ends were cut back, 6 bases at V and 5 bases at J, with 16 bases in the middle.

This clonotype was observed a single time. The chain couples TRBV20-1 to TRBJ2-7; TRBD1 might be the D (5 bases). The CDR3 totals 13 residues. CDR1 is DFQATT, CDR2 SNEGSKA, per germline (reference sequence). Trimming left V 2 bases short and J 3 bases short, with 11 bases between. The CDR3 DNA reads as TGCAGTGCTAGACAAGGGGTCCACTACGAGCAGTACTTC. Amino acid sequence: CSARQGVHYEQYF.

The V call is TRBV5-8, the J call TRBJ1-4, with D tentatively TRBD1 (6 bases). CDR3 length equals 15 residues. V was pared by 4 bases and J by 6 bases, with 16 bases between. CDR1 and CDR2 (germline): SGHTS, YDEGEE. CDR3 sequence (DNA): TGTGCCAGCAGCCTGGGGGGCCGGGCAGATGAAAAACTGTTTTTT. It yields the protein CASSLGGRADEKLFF.